These 6 T cell receptor beta chains were all obtained from the same sample, sequenced in a study of blood T cells in healthy people across ages. Alongside a J-beta primer mix, a sample-barcoded 5' primer served in a second PCR lasting roughly 6 to 12 cycles. MiXCR, applied by TCRdb to the 5' RACE reads, yields one record per CDR3 protein. Here the sample spans fewer than 800,000 distinct CDR3 sequences, around 21% being singletons. The specimen was blood. These TCRs come from a man between 65 and 85 years old in good health.

This clonotype was seen more than once but under ten times. The chain uses TRBV3-1 and TRBJ1-6; the D gene is possibly TRBD1 (5 bases). The CDR3 length is 15 residues. The germline V gene encodes CDR1 LGHDT and CDR2 YNNKEL (reference sequence). Trimming stripped 1 base from V and 7 bases from J, with 11 bases between. The CDR3 DNA is TGTGCCAGCAGCCAAGCTCCAGGGTCCAATTCACCCCTCCACTTT. This encodes CASSQAPGSNSPLHF.

In its sample, this clonotype was seen a few times. This may stem from a read error, because a much larger clone lies one nucleotide away. This chain uses TRBV7-9 with TRBJ2-7; the D gene is possibly TRBD1 (5 bases). The CDR3 consists of 14 residues. V dropped 1 base and J dropped 3 bases, with 10 bases sitting between them. Germline loops: CDR1 SEHNR, CDR2 FQNEAQ (reference sequence). The CDR3, as DNA: TGTGCCAGCAGCTTAGAGACAGATGTCTACGAGCAGTACTTC. This encodes CASSLETDVYEQYF.

The V call is TRBV4-1, the J call TRBJ2-6; no firm D call. This CDR3 region has 13 residues. Germline CDR1 reads MGHRA; CDR2 reads YSYEKL. Between the trimmed V and J ends, which lost 5 bases and 2 bases, there was a span of 4 bases. The CDR3 nucleotides are TGCGCCAGCAGCTCAACTGGGGCCAACGTCCTGACTTTC. This gives the protein CASSSTGANVLTF.

This clonotype was seen repeatedly, ten times or more. J is TRBJ2-7 and V is TRBV27; TRBD2 matches at 9 bases. Unmatched junction bases numbered 5, after V lost 5 bases and J lost 3 bases. CDR3 length equals 14 residues. Germline values: CDR1 MNHEY, CDR2 SMNVEV (reference sequence). The DNA of the CDR3 is TGTGCCAGCAGTCTGCGGGGGGGACTCTACGAGCAGTACTTC. This sequence encodes CASSLRGGLYEQYF.

This rearrangement joins TRBV7-2 to TRBJ2-1, with 13 bases fitting TRBD2. The germline V gene has CDR1 SGHTA and CDR2 FQGNSA. V was pared by 7 bases and J by 4 bases, with 7 bases of the junction left unmatched. The CDR3 consists of 16 residues. The DNA of the CDR3 is TGTGCCAGCATCCAGGGGGGACTAGCGGGGTACAATGAGCAGTTCTTC. As protein: CASIQGGLAGYNEQFF. The full variable domain, with the rest looked up from reference TRBV7-2 and TRBJ2-1, is GAGVSQSPSNKVTEKGKDVELRCDPISGHTALYWYRQSLGQGLEFLIYFQGNSAPDKSGLPSDRFSAERTGGSVSTLTIQRTQQEDSAVYLCASIQGGLAGYNEQFFGPGTRLTVL.

This clonotype came up many times. The chain recombines TRBV2 with TRBJ2-7; no reliable D call. Judging by the DNA end, TRBJ2-1 fits better; the J call may be wrong. Germline CDR1 is SNHLY and CDR2 is FYNNEI. This CDR3 region has 11 residues. CDR3 protein: CASSAANEQFF. CDR3 coding DNA: TGTGCCAGCAGTGCAGCGAATGAGCAGTTCTTC.